One TCR beta chain is described in this entry. Its antigen remains unknown. The data stem from a study of T cell responses to AZD1222 COVID-19 vaccine. Here immunoSEQ multiplex PCR was the method, and the copy in TCRdb shows in-frame clones only, minus some. This sample yields 90,000 to 150,000 clones, of which around nine tenths are seen a single time; 7.5% to 9.5% belongs to the top ten. Study-wide results and limits: Vaccination with two AZD1222 doses was followed by a rise in Spike-specific TCR breadth and depth.

Source: peripheral blood, taken on day 0 of AZD1222 vaccination. The source is an adult in good health.

CDR3 loop: CASSQRTKYQPQHF. The CDR3 nucleotides read TGTGCCAGCAGTCAAAGGACAAAATACCAGCCCCAGCATTTT. The chain carries TRBV6-5 and TRBJ1-5; D possibly corresponds to TRBD1 (5 bases). This CDR3 contains 14 residues. V gave up 5 bases and J gave up 7 bases, with 15 bases separating them. The germline V gene encodes CDR1 MNHEY and CDR2 SVGAGI.